The TCR beta chain under discussion was sequenced for a study of cytomegalovirus exposure and HLA in healthy donors. A note on this clone: The antigen is unknown.

Use of 60 Vbeta and 13 Jbeta primers characterized the PCR. Repertoires were generated with immunoSEQ multiplex PCR, while TCRdb's copy carries only in-frame clones and drops some. The table has about 160,000 clones, roughly 85% seen once; the top ten hold around 0.93%. Study observations and caveats: Information on immune exposure was restricted to one variable (CMV serostatus). Several V segments, TRBV6-2 and TRBV6-3 among them, could not be told apart and were dropped. In vitro data verified three CMV-associated chains as specific for CMV antigens.

From germline, CDR1 is WSHSY and CDR2 SAAADI. This CDR3 contains 13 residues. V was pared by 8 bases and J by 4 bases, with 4 bases of the junction left unmatched. The V call is TRBV10-2, the J call TRBJ1-5; 8 bases are a match to TRBD1. This TCR was sampled from a woman aged 25 to 39 in good health and CMV-seronegative. Sequenced: PBMCs. The CDR3: CASGNRGNQPQHF. In DNA, the CDR3 is TGCGCCAGCGGGAACAGGGGGAATCAGCCCCAGCATTTT.